This T cell receptor beta chain was captured by sequencing in a study of CD8 T cells in Susac syndrome. TEMRA cells were FACS-enriched, unlike CD8+ and CD4+ T cells, which were negatively isolated. The RNA input was about 0.45 to 1 ug, and it was reverse transcribed with random hexamers. An immunoSEQ multiplex PCR amplified TCR beta CDR3 over 54 Vbeta and 13 Jbeta. TCRdb fed the immunoSEQ multiplex PCR reads into MiXCR, producing one record per CDR3 protein. The sample has over 100,000 distinct CDR3 sequences; around 92% are singletons. This CDR3 region has 14 residues. The trim removed 4 bases at V and 7 bases at J, leaving 10 bases unmatched. CDR1 SGHNT and CDR2 YYREEE come from the germline V gene (reference sequence). This clonotype showed up just once.

The clonotype comes from a human donor in good health. The rearrangement links TRBV5-4 to TRBJ1-2; TRBD1 matches at 7 bases. Sequenced input: CD8+ T cells from PBMCs. CDR3: CASSPGGSLSGYTF. In DNA form, the CDR3 reads TGTGCCAGCAGCCCAGGGGGGTCCTTAAGTGGCTACACCTTC.